This T cell receptor (beta chain) was sequenced for a study of CD8 T cells in ankylosing spondylitis. Study-wide points: What appeared characteristic of ankylosing spondylitis blood was a TCR beta motif of eight highly homologous variants. The study looked at matched synovial fluid samples from ankylosing spondylitis patients. Disease-linked clones were reported to be significantly enriched there.

MiXCR was run by TCRdb on the 5' RACE reads, yielding one entry per CDR3 protein. The sample includes some 87,000 distinct CDR3 sequences, about 8.8% seen only once; the top ten take 5.1%. The CDR3 is made up of 13 amino acids. V lost 5 bases and J lost 6, with 13 bases in between. Worth noting for this clonotype: What it binds is not known.

This TCR came from a male donor with ankylosing spondylitis or in good health (not recorded which). The chain couples TRBV12-3 or TRBV12-4 to TRBJ1-1; D is unresolved. Sample: blood, either unsorted or a sorted T cell fraction (not recorded which). CDR3 residues: CASSKLMGAEAFF. CDR3 in DNA: TGTGCCAGCAGTAAGCTTATGGGCGCTGAAGCTTTCTTT.